The 25 T cell receptor beta chains in this list originate from one sample, sequenced in a study of blood T cell repertoires in COVID-19. The table came from immunoSEQ multiplex PCR; TCRdb's copy has only in-frame clones and leaves some out. The repertoire holds about 200,000 clones, with about 83% as singletons. Material for sequencing was peripheral blood. The receptors derive from a man aged 55 to 70 who had recovered from COVID-19.

The chain uses TRBV6-1 and TRBJ1-4, with D tentatively TRBD1 (6 bases). V shed 3 bases and J shed 13 bases, with 21 bases lying between them. Germline V gene sequence: CDR1 MNHNS, CDR2 SASEGT. There are 15 residues in the CDR3. The DNA of the CDR3 is TGTGCCAGCAGTGAGAAAGGGGGGGGCCATGCGGGACTGTTTTTT. Its translation is CASSEKGGGHAGLFF.

This clone has only a few counts. The genes are TRBV29-1 and TRBJ1-1, with no clear D. This CDR3 has 11 residues. Trimming pared 7 bases from V and 0 bases from J, leaving 6 bases between. Germline assignment: CDR1 SQVTM and CDR2 ANQGSEA. For the CDR3, the DNA is TGCAGCGGCGAATTGAACACTGAAGCTTTCTTT. It is translated as CSGELNTEAFF.

The chain couples TRBV7-9 to TRBJ1-6, with D maybe TRBD1 (6 bases). The CDR3 has 14 residues. The germline CDR1 and CDR2 sequences are SEHNR and FQNEAQ (reference sequence). V was shortened by 2 bases and J by 9 bases, with 11 bases between the two germline ends. DNA of the CDR3: TGTGCCAGCAGCTTACTCAGGGGTAGTTCACCCCTCCACTTT. Translation gives CASSLLRGSSPLHF.

The chain joins TRBV2 to TRBJ2-5; D call uncertain. The germline V and J ends were trimmed by 8 bases and 7 bases, with 8 bases remaining between them. This CDR3 contains 10 residues. The germline V gene encodes CDR1 SNHLY and CDR2 FYNNEI. The CDR3 nucleotides read TGTGCCAGCCAAGGCGGGACCCAGTACTTC. Protein product: CASQGGTQYF.

The chain joins TRBV19 to TRBJ1-6, with D uncertain. Trimming shortened V by 3 bases and J by 6 bases, and 9 bases separated the two germline ends. Germline CDR1 and CDR2: LNHDA and SQIVND (reference sequence). This CDR3 comprises 14 residues. CDR3 DNA: TGTGCCAGTAGTATCCAGCGGGTTAATTCACCCCTCCACTTT. Its protein product is CASSIQRVNSPLHF.

The chain uses TRBV7-2 and TRBJ1-1; 9 nucleotides agree with TRBD1. CDR1 and CDR2 from the germline V gene are SGHTA and FQGNSA. The ends lost 5 bases at V and 8 bases at J; junction bases unmatched: 9. CDR3 length equals 14 residues. As DNA, the CDR3 is TGTGCCAGCAGCCCACAGGGGGCGTTCGGGGAAGCTTTCTTT. It encodes CASSPQGAFGEAFF.

This clone was picked up one time. The V and J genes are TRBV30 and TRBJ1-2; possible D gene TRBD1, 5 bases. V gave up 4 bases and J gave up 2 bases, with 11 bases separating them. Germline CDR1 reads GTSNPN; CDR2 reads SVGIG (reference sequence). This CDR3 has 13 residues. In nucleotides, the CDR3 is TGTGCCTGGAACCCGACAGCGAACTATGGCTACACCTTC. This gives the protein CAWNPTANYGYTF.

This clone was observed a single time. The genes are TRBV9 and TRBJ2-3; 10 nucleotides match TRBD1. V was pared by 3 bases and J by 4 bases, with 8 bases of the junction left unmatched. CDR3 length equals 16 residues. The germline V gene encodes CDR1 SGDLS and CDR2 YYNGEE. CDR3 DNA: TGTGCCAGCAGCGCCCGACCGGGACAGGGGTCAGATACGCAGTATTTT. Amino acid sequence: CASSARPGQGSDTQYF.

The chain is built from TRBV21-1 and TRBJ2-5; the table's D call TRBD1 went unverified against the DNA. TRBV21-1 is noted as a pseudogene. The CDR3 covers 15 residues. CDR3: CASSMRGGSGETQYF. CDR3 nucleotide sequence: TGTGCCAGCAGCATGAGAGGGGGATCCGGGGAGACCCAGTACTTC.

This rearrangement joins TRBV6-6 to TRBJ2-7; no firm D call. Looked up from germline, CDR1 is MNHNY and CDR2 is SVGAGI (reference sequence). V was cut by 6 bases and J by 5 bases, with 11 bases left in between. The length of the CDR3 is 12 residues. CDR3 DNA sequence: TGTGCCAGCAGCTCACCCGCGGACGAGCAGTACTTC. It is translated as CASSSPADEQYF.

This chain uses TRBV4-2 with TRBJ2-3; TRBD2 agrees at 9 bases. Germline loops: CDR1 LGHNA, CDR2 YNFKEQ. Trimming at V came to 4 bases and at J to 2 bases, leaving 4 bases not matched to a gene. The CDR3 contains 15 residues. The CDR3 sequence is CASSPSGGNTDTQYF. The CDR3 DNA reads TGTGCCAGCAGCCCCAGCGGGGGGAACACAGATACGCAGTATTTT.

The rearrangement joins TRBV24-1 to TRBJ2-7; 9 bases fit TRBD1. J was trimmed by 6 bases and V by 1 base; bases with no gene match: 6. Germline lookup yields CDR1 KGHDR and CDR2 SFDVKD. This CDR3 is 15 amino acids long. For the CDR3, the DNA is TGTGCCACCAGTGATTTCGGGACAGGGTTGAGCGAGCAGTACTTC. It encodes CATSDFGTGLSEQYF.

J is TRBJ2-1 and V is TRBV2, with 10 bases aligning to TRBD2. Germline CDR1 and CDR2: SNHLY and FYNNEI. The CDR3 length is 21 residues. V lost 8 bases, J lost 1 base, and 23 bases stayed unmatched. The chain's CDR3 is CASFRWSGTSGNPRSYNEQFF. As DNA, the CDR3 is TGTGCCAGCTTTAGATGGTCTGGTACTAGCGGGAACCCCCGTTCCTACAATGAGCAGTTCTTC.

This rearrangement joins TRBV6-2 or TRBV6-3 to TRBJ2-1; TRBD2 matches at 13 bases. Germline CDR1 reads MNHEY; CDR2 reads SVGEGT. V was clipped by 5 bases and J by 3 bases; unmatched bases: 10. The CDR3 loop spans 18 amino acids. The CDR3 nucleotides are TGTGCCAGCAGTCGGCCGACTAGCGGGGGGTCTCTCTACAATGAGCAGTTCTTC. This encodes CASSRPTSGGSLYNEQFF.

The chain couples TRBV7-2 to TRBJ1-2; TRBD1 matches 8 bases. This CDR3 is 17 amino acids long. CDR1 is SGHTA and CDR2 is FQGNSA in the germline V gene. The junction had 13 bases not matched to a gene; V was cut back by 3 bases and J by 4 bases. The CDR3 DNA is TGTGCCAGCAGCTTGTTCGAGACAGGGGCCCCGATCTATGGCTACACCTTC. Amino acid sequence: CASSLFETGAPIYGYTF.

This rearrangement joins TRBV18 to TRBJ2-3; 10 bases map to TRBD1. There are 15 residues in the CDR3. Trimming took 5 bases from V and 2 from J; bases not matched to a gene: 4. Germline V gives CDR1 KGHSH, CDR2 LQKENI. The CDR3: CASSTGTGVTDTQYF. In DNA, the CDR3 is TGTGCCAGCTCAACCGGGACAGGGGTCACAGATACGCAGTATTTT.

V is TRBV5-8 and J is TRBJ1-3; D gene ambiguous. This CDR3 region has 15 residues. CDR1 SGHTS and CDR2 YDEGEE come from the germline V gene. Trimming stripped 0 bases from V and 1 base from J, with 8 bases between. CDR3 sequence reads: CASSLGAQSGNTIYF. CDR3 in DNA: TGTGCCAGCAGCTTGGGAGCCCAATCTGGAAACACCATATATTTT.

This sequence joins TRBV6-2 or TRBV6-3 and TRBJ2-1; TRBD2 matches at 11 bases. Germline lookup yields CDR1 MNHEY and CDR2 SVGEGT. CDR3 length equals 19 residues. The V and J ends lost 2 bases and 6 bases, in that order; junction bases with no gene match: 15. CDR3 sequence: CASSYDSGGAEALGNEQFF. The CDR3 DNA reads as TGTGCCAGCAGTTACGATAGCGGGGGGGCCGAGGCTCTAGGCAATGAGCAGTTCTTC.

This chain uses TRBV19 with TRBJ1-5, with 7 nucleotides matching TRBD1. CDR3 length: 15 residues. Trimming cost V 5 bases and J 0 bases; bases outside gene matches: 4. CDR1 is LNHDA, CDR2 SQIVND, per germline (reference sequence). In nucleotides, the CDR3 is TGTGCCAGTAGTTGGACAGGTTATAGCAATCAGCCCCAGCATTTT. The encoded protein is CASSWTGYSNQPQHF.

This clone has just a few counts. J is TRBJ1-5 and V is TRBV19; TRBD1 agrees at 7 bases. The CDR3 is made up of 14 amino acids. Losses at the gene ends were 4 bases for V and 4 bases for J; bases not matched to a gene: 4. Germline CDR1 reads LNHDA; CDR2 reads SQIVND (reference sequence). The CDR3 loop is CASSNRGGNQPQHF. The CDR3 nucleotides are TGTGCCAGTAGTAACAGGGGAGGTAATCAGCCCCAGCATTTT. Complete variable domain (other parts from reference TRBV19 and TRBJ1-5): DGGITQSPKYLFRKEGQNVTLSCEQNLNHDAMYWYRQDPGQGLRLIYYSQIVNDFQKGDIAEGYSVSREKKESFPLTVTSAQKNPTAFYLCASSNRGGNQPQHFGDGTRLSIL.

This clone came up a few times. The chain links TRBV6-6 to TRBJ2-2; 9 bases are shared with TRBD1. With 7 bases clipped from V and 6 bases from J, the junction kept 6 bases outside the gene matches. This CDR3 spans 14 amino acids. From germline, CDR1 is MNHNY and CDR2 SVGAGI (reference sequence). CDR3 loop: CASMRTGAAGELFF. The CDR3 DNA reads TGTGCCAGCATGCGGACAGGGGCGGCCGGGGAGCTGTTTTTT.

The chain employs TRBV7-9 and TRBJ1-4; D may be TRBD1 (5 bases). Germline V gene sequence: CDR1 SEHNR, CDR2 FQNEAQ (reference sequence). The CDR3 is made up of 13 amino acids. Trimming left V 8 bases short and J 3 bases short, with 10 bases between. CDR3 in amino acids: CASSRGANEKLFF. The CDR3 coding sequence is TGTGCCAGCTCCCGGGGGGCTAATGAAAAACTGTTTTTT.

This clone was observed once. The genes are TRBV7-9 and TRBJ2-5; 9 positions match TRBD2. V shed 3 bases, J shed 9 bases, and the junction held 8 bases outside the gene matches. This CDR3 contains 14 residues. Per germline, CDR1 SEHNR and CDR2 FQNEAQ (reference sequence). Here the CDR3 reads CASSFSGGTGAQYF. CDR3 coding DNA: TGTGCCAGCAGCTTCAGCGGGGGGACCGGGGCCCAGTACTTC.

This clone was counted once. The chain has TRBV3-1 (or the pseudogene TRBV3-2) and TRBJ1-6, with TRBD1 as a possible D gene (5 bases). V lost 8 bases, J lost 3 bases, and 14 bases lay in between. The CDR3 totals 15 residues. Germline lookup yields CDR1 LGHDT and CDR2 YNNKEL (reference sequence). CDR3 nucleotides: TGTGCCAGCGTTCTCCAGGGAAGCTATAATTCACCCCTCCACTTT. It encodes CASVLQGSYNSPLHF.

The V and J genes are TRBV7-2 and TRBJ1-6; D is perhaps TRBD1 (5 bases). This CDR3 is built from 13 residues. The V and J ends lost 5 bases and 10 bases respectively, with 12 bases between them. Germline V gene sequence: CDR1 SGHTA, CDR2 FQGNSA. CDR3 loop: CASSSLRGSPLHF. CDR3 sequence (DNA): TGTGCCAGCAGCAGCCTAAGGGGCTCACCCCTCCACTTT.